The TCR beta chain under discussion was sequenced for a study of blood T cell repertoires in COVID-19 (TCRdb year 2020). In terms of the full investigation: Collaborator samples came from the United States, Italy and Spain and covered acute and convalescent phases of COVID-19. The material from the prospective study consisted of cDNA or gDNA derived from T cells, B-cell-depleted T cells, or PBMCs. Deeply sampled blood TCRbeta repertoires from subjects exposed to, actively infected with, or recovered from COVID-19 were included in the dataset. The repertoires were released in a freely available public database intended as a resource for research on the immune response to SARS-CoV-2. The samples were drawn from the first 160 participants of the ongoing ImmuneRACE study and from under 1,500 subjects provided by 6 global collaborators. The sample metadata nearly always contained a de-identified subject ID, COVID-19 status, age in years and sex. Where available, HLA class I and class II types were obtained from metadata supplied by the sample provider rather than from assay-based typing.

Remarks on this clone: No cognate antigen has been identified for it. Base qualities are not provided; no much larger clone lies one nucleotide away.

Broader findings and caveats from the paper: Clinical and demographic metadata were provided uncurated, with the amount varying by source and participant.

TCRbeta CDR3 regions were amplified from genomic DNA using the immunoSEQ Assay, a bias-controlled multiplex PCR. On the study's bioinformatics: The number of nucleated cells in each sample was estimated by amplification of reference gene primers within the assay. Sequence reads were collapsed and filtered to measure the absolute abundance of every unique TCRbeta CDR3 rearrangement. For each sample, productive Simpson clonality was calculated by taking the square root of Simpson's diversity index across productive rearrangements. TCRdb retrieved this table from immuneACCESS and kept in-frame rearrangements only. Not all clones are present; in checked studies, unresolved V genes account for under half, and no reason is known for the remainder. The V and J calls and clone size were taken over from that table, and D and trimming were inferred from the DNA. For this sample the table gives 310,000 or so clones, of which 87% were detected only once. The ten top clones hold more than 8.5% of the sample.

V is clipped by 0 bases and J by 4 bases, and the sequence between their germline boundaries is 15 bases long. The germline V gene yields MGHRA for CDR1 and YSYEKL for CDR2. The CDR3 starts with the cysteine, ends with the phenylalanine, and has 16 residues. Only the CDR3 DNA is retained, 48 bases long and in frame from the first base. Enrolling through a virtual design, the prospective study's participants ranged in age from roughly 18 to 89 years and lived across around 25 United States geographic areas. Cohort assignment in the prospective study relied on participant-reported clinical history from a screening survey and a study questionnaire. For ImmuneRACE Cohort 3, a participant was defined as recovered based on two consecutive negative NP/OP PCR tests, clearance by a healthcare professional, or resolution of symptoms. In the prospective study, whole blood, serum and a nasopharyngeal or oropharyngeal swab were collected from each participant by mobile phlebotomists. Participants in the prospective study had the option to provide additional blood draws and questionnaires over an approximately 2-month period. Prospective study blood samples were shipped either frozen or at room temperature before DNA extraction.

The chain is made from TRBV4-1 and TRBJ1-2; the D region possibly corresponds to TRBD1 (6 bases align). The TCR sequence derives from a woman between 18 and 30 years old who had recovered from COVID-19. Source material: PBMCs or T cells enriched from blood (not recorded which). The DNA sequence reads TGCGCCAGCAGCCAAGAGTACAGGGTGGTAACCTATGGCTACACCTTC. Translated, this gives CASSQEYRVVTYGYTF.